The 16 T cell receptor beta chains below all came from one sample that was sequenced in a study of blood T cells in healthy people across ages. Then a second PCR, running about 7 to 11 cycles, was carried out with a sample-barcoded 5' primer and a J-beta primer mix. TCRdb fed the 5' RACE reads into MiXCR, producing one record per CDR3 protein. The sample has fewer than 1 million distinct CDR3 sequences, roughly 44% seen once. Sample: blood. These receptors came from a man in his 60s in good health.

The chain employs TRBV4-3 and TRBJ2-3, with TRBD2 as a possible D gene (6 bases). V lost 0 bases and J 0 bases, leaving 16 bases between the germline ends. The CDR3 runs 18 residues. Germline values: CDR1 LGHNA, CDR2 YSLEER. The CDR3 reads CASSQDLSGRPSTDTQYF. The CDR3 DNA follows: TGCGCCAGCAGCCAAGATCTTTCGGGGAGGCCTAGCACAGATACGCAGTATTTT.

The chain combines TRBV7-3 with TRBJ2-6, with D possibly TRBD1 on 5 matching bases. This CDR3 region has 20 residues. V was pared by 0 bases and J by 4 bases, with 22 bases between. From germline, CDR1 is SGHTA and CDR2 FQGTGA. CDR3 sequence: CASSLTAKGQGRSGANVLTF. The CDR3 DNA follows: TGTGCCAGCAGCTTAACGGCTAAGGGTCAGGGCAGGTCCGGGGCCAACGTCCTGACTTTC.

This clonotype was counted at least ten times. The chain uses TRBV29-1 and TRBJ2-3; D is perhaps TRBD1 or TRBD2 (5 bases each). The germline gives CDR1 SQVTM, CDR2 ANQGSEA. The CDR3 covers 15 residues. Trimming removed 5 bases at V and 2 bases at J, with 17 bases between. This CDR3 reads CSVTLRDHPTDTQYF. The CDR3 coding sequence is TGCAGCGTTACTCTCCGGGACCACCCCACAGATACGCAGTATTTT.

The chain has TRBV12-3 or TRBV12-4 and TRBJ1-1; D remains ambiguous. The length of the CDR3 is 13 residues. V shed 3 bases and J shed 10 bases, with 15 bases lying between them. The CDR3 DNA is TGTGCCAGCAGTTTTAGTAAAGGGTACGGAGCTTTCTTT. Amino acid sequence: CASSFSKGYGAFF.

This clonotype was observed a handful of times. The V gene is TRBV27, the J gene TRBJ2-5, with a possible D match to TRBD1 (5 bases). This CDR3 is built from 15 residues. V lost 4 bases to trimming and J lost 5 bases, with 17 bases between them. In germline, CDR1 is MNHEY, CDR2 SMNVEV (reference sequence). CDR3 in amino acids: CASSSEGAGRETQYF. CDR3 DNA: TGTGCCAGCAGTTCTGAAGGGGCAGGTCGGGAGACCCAGTACTTC.

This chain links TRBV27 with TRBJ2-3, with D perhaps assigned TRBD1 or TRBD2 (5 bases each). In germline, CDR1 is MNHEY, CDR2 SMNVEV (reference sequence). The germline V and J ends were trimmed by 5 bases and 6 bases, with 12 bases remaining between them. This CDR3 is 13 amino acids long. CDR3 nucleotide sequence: TGTGCCAGCAGTCGAAACGGGGCTGATACGCAGTATTTT. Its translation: CASSRNGADTQYF.

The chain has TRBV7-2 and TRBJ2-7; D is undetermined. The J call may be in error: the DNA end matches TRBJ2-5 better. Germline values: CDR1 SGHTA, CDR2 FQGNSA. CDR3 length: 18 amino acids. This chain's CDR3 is CASSSLIAPGRLGETQYF. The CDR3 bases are TGTGCCAGCAGCTCACTGATAGCCCCCGGACGGCTGGGGGAGACCCAGTACTTC.

The CDR3 spells CASSPGQGRSGQYF. The CDR3 coding sequence is TGTGCCAGCAGTCCGGGACAGGGACGTTCTGGGCAGTACTTC. The chain is built from TRBV9 and TRBJ2-7; 9 positions agree with TRBD1. The V gene's germline CDR1 is SGDLS and CDR2 YYNGEE. V lost 5 bases to trimming and J lost 9 bases; unmatched junction nucleotides: 12. The CDR3 totals 14 residues.

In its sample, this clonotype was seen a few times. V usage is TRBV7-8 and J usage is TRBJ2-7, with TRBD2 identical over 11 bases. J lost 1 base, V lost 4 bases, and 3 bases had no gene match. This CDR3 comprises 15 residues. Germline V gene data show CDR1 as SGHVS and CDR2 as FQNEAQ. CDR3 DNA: TGTGCCAGCAGCTCAACTAGCGGGGGATCCTACGAGCAGTACTTC. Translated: CASSSTSGGSYEQYF.

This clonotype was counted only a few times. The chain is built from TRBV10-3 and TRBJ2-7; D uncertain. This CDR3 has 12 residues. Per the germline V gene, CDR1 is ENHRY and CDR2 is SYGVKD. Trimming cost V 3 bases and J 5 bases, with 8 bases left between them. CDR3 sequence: CAISDATDEQYF. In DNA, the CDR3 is TGTGCCATCAGTGATGCAACAGACGAGCAGTACTTC.

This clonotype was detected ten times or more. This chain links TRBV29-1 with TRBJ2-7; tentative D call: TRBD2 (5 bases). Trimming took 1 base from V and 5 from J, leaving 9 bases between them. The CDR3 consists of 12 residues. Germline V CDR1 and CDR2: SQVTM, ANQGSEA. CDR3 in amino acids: CSVEVTGNEQYF. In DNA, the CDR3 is TGCAGCGTTGAAGTGACCGGGAACGAGCAGTACTTC.

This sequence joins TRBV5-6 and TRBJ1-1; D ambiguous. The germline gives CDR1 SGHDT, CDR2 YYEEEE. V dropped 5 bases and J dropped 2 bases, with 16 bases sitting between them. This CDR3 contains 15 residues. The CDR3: CASSTPRHTNTEAFF. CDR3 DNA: TGTGCCAGCAGTACCCCGAGACACACTAACACTGAAGCTTTCTTT.

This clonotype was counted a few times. In nucleotides, the CDR3 is TGCGCCAGCCCGGATGAGCAGTTCTTC. It is translated as CASPDEQFF. This chain joins TRBV5-1 and TRBJ2-1; no clear D gene. Germline lookup yields CDR1 SGHRS and CDR2 YFSETQ. Trimming pared 7 bases from V and 8 bases from J, leaving 4 bases between. There are 9 residues in the CDR3. Based on the CDR3 plus reference TRBV5-1 and TRBJ2-1, the full variable domain is KAGVTQTPRYLIKTRGQQVTLSCSPISGHRSVSWYQQTPGQGLQFLFEYFSETQRNKGNFPGRFSGRQFSNSRSEMNVSTLELGDSALYLCASPDEQFFGPGTRLTVL.

CDR3 in DNA: TGCGCCAGCAGTGCAACCGGGACGGGCTCCTACGAGCAGTACTTC. Its protein is CASSATGTGSYEQYF. The rearrangement joins TRBV4-1 to TRBJ2-7; perhaps D is TRBD1 or TRBD2 (5 bases each). The CDR3 extends over 15 amino acids. Deletions cut 6 bases from V and 0 bases from J, with 15 bases between. Germline values: CDR1 MGHRA, CDR2 YSYEKL.

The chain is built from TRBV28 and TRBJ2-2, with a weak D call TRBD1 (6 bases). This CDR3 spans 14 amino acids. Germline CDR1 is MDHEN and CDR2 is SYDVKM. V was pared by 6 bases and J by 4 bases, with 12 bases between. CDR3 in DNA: TGTGCCAGCAGCTTTGGACAGTCCACCGGGGAGCTGTTTTTT. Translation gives CASSFGQSTGELFF.

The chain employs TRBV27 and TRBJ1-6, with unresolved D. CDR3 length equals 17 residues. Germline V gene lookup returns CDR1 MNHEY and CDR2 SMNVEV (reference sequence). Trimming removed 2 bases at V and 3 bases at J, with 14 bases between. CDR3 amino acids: CASSLRATFLYNSPLHF. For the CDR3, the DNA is TGTGCCAGCAGTTTAAGGGCTACGTTCCTCTATAATTCACCCCTCCACTTT.